This T cell receptor beta chain comes out of a study of blood T cell repertoires in COVID-19. Data came from immunoSEQ multiplex PCR; TCRdb stores just in-frame clones and leaves some out. Here the sample spans around 620,000 clones, about 87% being singletons. This CDR3 has 15 amino acids. The V gene lost 0 bases and the J gene lost 7 bases, with 13 bases spanning the gap. The germline V gene encodes CDR1 GTSNPN and CDR2 SVGIG (reference sequence). Sequencing input: peripheral blood. This TCR derives from a young woman with acute or convalescent COVID-19. The chain recombines TRBV30 with TRBJ1-6, with a tentative D call TRBD1 (5 bases). The CDR3 coding sequence is TGTGCCTGGAGTGTAAGCGGGGGGTTGAATTCACCCCTCCACTTT. Translation gives CAWSVSGGLNSPLHF.